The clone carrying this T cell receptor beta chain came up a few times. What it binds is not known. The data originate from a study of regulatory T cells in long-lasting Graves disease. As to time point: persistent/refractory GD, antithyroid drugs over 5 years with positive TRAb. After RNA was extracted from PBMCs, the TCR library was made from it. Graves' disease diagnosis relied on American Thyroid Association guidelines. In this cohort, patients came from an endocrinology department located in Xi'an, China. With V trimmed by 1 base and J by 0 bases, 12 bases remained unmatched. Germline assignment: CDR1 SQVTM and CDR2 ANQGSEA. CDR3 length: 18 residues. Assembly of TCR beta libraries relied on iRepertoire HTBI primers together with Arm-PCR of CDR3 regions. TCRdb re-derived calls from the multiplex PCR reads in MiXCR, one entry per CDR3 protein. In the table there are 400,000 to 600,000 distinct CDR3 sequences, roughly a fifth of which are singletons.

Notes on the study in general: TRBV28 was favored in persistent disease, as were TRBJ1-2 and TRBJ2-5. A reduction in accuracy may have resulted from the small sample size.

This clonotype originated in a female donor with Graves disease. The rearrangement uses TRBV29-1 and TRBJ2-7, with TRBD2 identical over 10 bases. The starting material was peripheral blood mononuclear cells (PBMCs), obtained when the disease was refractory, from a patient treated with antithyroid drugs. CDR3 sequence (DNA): TGCAGCGTTGAAGGGACTAGCGGATCCCGATCCCACTCCTACGAGCAGTACTTC. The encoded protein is CSVEGTSGSRSHSYEQYF.